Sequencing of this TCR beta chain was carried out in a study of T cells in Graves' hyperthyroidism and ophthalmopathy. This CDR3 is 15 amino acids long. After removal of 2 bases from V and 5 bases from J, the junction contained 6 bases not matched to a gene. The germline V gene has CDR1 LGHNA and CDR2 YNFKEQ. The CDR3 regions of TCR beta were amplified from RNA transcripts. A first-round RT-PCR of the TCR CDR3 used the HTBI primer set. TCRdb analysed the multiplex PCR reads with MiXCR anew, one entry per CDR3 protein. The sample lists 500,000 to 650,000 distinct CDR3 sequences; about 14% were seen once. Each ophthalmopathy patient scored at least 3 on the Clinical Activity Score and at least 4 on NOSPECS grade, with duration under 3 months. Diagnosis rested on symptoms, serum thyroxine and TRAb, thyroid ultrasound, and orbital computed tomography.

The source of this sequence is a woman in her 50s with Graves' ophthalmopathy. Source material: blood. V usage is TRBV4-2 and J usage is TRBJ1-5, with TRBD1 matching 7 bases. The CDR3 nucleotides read TGTGCCAGCAGCCAACACACAGGGGCCCATCAGCCCCAGCATTTT. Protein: CASSQHTGAHQPQHF.